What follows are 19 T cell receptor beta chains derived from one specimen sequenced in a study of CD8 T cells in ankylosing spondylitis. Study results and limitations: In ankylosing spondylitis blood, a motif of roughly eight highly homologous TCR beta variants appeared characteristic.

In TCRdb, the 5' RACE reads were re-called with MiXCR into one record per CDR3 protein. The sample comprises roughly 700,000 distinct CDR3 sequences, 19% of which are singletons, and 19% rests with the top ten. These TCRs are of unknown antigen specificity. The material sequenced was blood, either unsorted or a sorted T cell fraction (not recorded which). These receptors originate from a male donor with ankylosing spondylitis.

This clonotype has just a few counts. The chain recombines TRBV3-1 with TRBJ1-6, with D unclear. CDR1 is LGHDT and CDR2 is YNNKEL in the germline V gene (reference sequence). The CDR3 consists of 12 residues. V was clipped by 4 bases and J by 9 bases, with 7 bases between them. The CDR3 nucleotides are TGTGCCAGCAGCCCCAGAGCTTCACCCCTCCACTTT. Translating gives CASSPRASPLHF.

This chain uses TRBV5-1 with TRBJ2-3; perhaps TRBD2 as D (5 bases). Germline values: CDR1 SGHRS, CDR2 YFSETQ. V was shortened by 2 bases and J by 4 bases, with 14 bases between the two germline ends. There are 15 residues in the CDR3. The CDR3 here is CASSFTRLSADTQYF. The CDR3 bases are TGCGCCAGCAGCTTCACTAGACTAAGCGCAGATACGCAGTATTTT. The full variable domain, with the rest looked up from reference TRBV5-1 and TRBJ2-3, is KAGVTQTPRYLIKTRGQQVTLSCSPISGHRSVSWYQQTPGQGLQFLFEYFSETQRNKGNFPGRFSGRQFSNSRSEMNVSTLELGDSALYLCASSFTRLSADTQYFGPGTRLTVL.

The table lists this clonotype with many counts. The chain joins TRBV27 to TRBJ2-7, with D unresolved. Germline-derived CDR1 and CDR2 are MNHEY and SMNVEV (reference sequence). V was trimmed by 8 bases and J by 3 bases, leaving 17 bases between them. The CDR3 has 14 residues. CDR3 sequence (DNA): TGTGCCAGCGGCTCCCTGGCTGCCTTCTACGAGCAGTACTTC. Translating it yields CASGSLAAFYEQYF.

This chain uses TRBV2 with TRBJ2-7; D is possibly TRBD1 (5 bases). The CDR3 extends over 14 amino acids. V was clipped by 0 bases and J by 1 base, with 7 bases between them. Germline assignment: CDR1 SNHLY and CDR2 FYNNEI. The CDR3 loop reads CASSEAGQSYEQYF. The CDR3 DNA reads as TGTGCCAGCAGTGAAGCGGGGCAATCCTACGAGCAGTACTTC.

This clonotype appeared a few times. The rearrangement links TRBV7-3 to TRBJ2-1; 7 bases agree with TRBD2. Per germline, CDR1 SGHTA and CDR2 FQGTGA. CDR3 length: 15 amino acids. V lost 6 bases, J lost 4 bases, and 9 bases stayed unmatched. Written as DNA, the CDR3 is TGTGCCAGCAGTAGTAAAGCGGGGCCTTACAATGAGCAGTTCTTC. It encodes CASSSKAGPYNEQFF.

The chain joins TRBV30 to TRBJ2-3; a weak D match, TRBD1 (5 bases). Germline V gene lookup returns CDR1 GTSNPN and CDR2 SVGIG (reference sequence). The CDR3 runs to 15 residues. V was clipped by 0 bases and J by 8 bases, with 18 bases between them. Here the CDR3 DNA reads TGTGCCTGGAGTGTAATGGGGTCAGGGTCCGGTACGCAGTATTTT. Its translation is CAWSVMGSGSGTQYF. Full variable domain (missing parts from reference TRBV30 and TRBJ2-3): SQTIHQWPATLVQPVGSPLSLECTVEGTSNPNLYWYRQAAGRGLQLLFYSVGIGQISSEVPQNLSASRPQDRQFILSSKKLLLSDSGFYLCAWSVMGSGSGTQYFGPGTRLTVL.

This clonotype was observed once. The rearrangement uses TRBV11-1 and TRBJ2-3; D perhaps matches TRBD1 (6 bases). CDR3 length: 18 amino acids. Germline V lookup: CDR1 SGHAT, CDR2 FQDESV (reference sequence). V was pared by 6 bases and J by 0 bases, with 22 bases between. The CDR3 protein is CASSQPGHPAPSTDTQYF. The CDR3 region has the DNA TGTGCCAGCAGTCAACCGGGACACCCAGCCCCTAGCACAGATACGCAGTATTTT.

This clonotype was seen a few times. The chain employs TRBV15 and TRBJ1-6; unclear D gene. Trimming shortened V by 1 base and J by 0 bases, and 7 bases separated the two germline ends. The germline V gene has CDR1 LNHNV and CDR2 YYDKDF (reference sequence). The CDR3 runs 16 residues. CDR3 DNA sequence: TGTGCCACCAGCAGAGGAGGTCGCTCCTATAATTCACCCCTCCACTTT. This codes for CATSRGGRSYNSPLHF.

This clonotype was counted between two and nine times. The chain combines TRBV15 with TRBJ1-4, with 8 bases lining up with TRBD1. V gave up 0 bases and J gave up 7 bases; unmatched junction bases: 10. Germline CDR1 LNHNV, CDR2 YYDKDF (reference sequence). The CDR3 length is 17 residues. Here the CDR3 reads CATSRDVQLGTGEKLFF. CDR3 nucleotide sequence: TGTGCCACCAGCAGAGATGTTCAATTGGGGACAGGTGAAAAACTGTTTTTT.

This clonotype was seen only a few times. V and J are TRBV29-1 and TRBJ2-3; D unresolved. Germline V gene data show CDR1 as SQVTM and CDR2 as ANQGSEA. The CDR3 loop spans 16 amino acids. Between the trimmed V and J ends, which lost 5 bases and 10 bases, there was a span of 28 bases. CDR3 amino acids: CSVPPPDLLPPDAQYF. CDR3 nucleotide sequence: TGCAGCGTTCCCCCCCCGGACCTTCTTCCCCCGGATGCGCAGTATTTT.

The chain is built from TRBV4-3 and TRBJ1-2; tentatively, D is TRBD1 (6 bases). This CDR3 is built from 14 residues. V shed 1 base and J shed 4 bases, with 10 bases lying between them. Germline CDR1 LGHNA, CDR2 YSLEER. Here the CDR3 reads CASSQASTGYGYTF. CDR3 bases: TGCGCCAGCAGCCAAGCCTCGACAGGCTATGGCTACACCTTC.

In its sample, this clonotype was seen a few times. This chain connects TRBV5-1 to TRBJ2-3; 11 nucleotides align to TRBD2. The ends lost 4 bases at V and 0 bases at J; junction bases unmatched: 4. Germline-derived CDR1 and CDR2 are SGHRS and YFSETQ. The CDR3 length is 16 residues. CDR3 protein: CASSVTSGISTDTQYF. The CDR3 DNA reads TGCGCCAGCAGCGTGACTAGCGGGATAAGCACAGATACGCAGTATTTT.

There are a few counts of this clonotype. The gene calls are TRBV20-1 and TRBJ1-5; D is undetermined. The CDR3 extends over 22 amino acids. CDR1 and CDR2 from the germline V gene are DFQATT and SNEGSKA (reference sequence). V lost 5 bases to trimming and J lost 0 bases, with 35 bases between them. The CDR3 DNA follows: TGCAGTGCTGTAGCACACTCGGCGGACCGAAAAATATCGTATTATAGCAATCAGCCCCAGCATTTT. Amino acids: CSAVAHSADRKISYYSNQPQHF.

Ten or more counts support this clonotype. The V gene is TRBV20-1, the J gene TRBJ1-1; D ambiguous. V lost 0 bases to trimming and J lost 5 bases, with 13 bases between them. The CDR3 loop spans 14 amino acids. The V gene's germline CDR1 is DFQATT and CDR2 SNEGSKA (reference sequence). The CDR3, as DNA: TGCAGTGCTAGAGATCTGGGGTCGGGAACTGAAGCTTTCTTT. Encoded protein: CSARDLGSGTEAFF.

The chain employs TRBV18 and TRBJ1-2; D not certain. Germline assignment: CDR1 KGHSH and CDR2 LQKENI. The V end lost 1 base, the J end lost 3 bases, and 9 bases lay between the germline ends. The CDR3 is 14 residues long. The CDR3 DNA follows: TGTGCCAGCTCACCACGTAATGGAGACTATGGCTACACCTTC. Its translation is CASSPRNGDYGYTF.

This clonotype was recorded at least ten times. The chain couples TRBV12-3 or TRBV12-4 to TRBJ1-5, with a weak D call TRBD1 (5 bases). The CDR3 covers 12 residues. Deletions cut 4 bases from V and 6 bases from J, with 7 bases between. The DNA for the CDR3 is TGTGCCAGCAGTTGGGGGGTTCAGCCCCAGCATTTT. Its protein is CASSWGVQPQHF.

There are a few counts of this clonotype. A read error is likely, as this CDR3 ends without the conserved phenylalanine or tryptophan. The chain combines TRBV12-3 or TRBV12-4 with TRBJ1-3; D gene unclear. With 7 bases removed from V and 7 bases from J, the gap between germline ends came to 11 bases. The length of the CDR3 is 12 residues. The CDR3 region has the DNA TGTGCCAGCACCACTCGTGGGAACACCATATATTCT. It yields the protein CASTTRGNTIYS.

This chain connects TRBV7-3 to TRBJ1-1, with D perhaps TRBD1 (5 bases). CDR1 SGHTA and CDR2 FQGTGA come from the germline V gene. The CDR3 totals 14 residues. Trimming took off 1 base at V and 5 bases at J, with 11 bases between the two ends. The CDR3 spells CASSLMVGGTEAFF. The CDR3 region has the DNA TGTGCCAGCAGCTTAATGGTTGGGGGAACTGAAGCTTTCTTT.

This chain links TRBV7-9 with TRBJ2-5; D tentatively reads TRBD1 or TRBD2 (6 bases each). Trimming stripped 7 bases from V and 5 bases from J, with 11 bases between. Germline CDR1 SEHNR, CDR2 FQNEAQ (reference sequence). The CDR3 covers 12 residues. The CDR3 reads CASNGGLETQYF. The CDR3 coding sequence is TGTGCCAGCAATGGGGGGCTTGAGACCCAGTACTTC.